A single sample gave rise to the 24 T cell receptor beta chains below, sequenced in a study of blood T cell repertoires in COVID-19. Some clones are missing from TCRdb's copy, which holds only in-frame ones; the method was immunoSEQ multiplex PCR. This sample has 150,000 to 200,000 clones, with roughly 85% found just once. The sample was peripheral blood. The receptors derive from a man aged 60 to 75 with acute or convalescent COVID-19.

Only one count was recorded for this clone. The gene calls are TRBV30 and TRBJ2-7; 9 bases fit TRBD1. Germline lookup yields CDR1 GTSNPN and CDR2 SVGIG (reference sequence). The junction had 9 bases not matched to a gene; V was cut back by 2 bases and J by 4 bases. The CDR3 length is 15 residues. DNA of the CDR3: TGTGCCTGGAGTCCCTCCGGGACAGGGAGATACGAGCAGTACTTC. Residues: CAWSPSGTGRYEQYF.

The chain carries TRBV15 and TRBJ1-4; 11 bases align to TRBD1. Trimming took 2 bases from V and 10 from J; bases not matched to a gene: 6. Germline V gives CDR1 LNHNV, CDR2 YYDKDF (reference sequence). The CDR3 runs to 15 residues. The CDR3: CATSRPGQGARKLFF. In DNA form, the CDR3 reads TGTGCCACCAGCAGACCAGGACAGGGGGCGCGAAAACTGTTTTTT.

The chain's CDR3 is CASSIAGTMDQPQHF. CDR3 sequence (DNA): TGTGCCAGTAGTATAGCGGGGACAATGGATCAGCCCCAGCATTTT. The rearrangement joins TRBV19 to TRBJ1-5, with D tentatively TRBD1 (6 bases). Germline V lookup: CDR1 LNHDA, CDR2 SQIVND (reference sequence). V gave up 1 base and J gave up 5 bases, with 12 bases separating them. The CDR3 is 15 amino acids.

The chain links TRBV7-2 to TRBJ2-7; the match to TRBD2 covers 11 bases. The trim removed 1 base at V and 7 bases at J, leaving 9 bases unmatched. This CDR3 contains 16 residues. Germline V CDR1 and CDR2: SGHTA, FQGNSA. Here the CDR3 reads CASSLVSGRASGEQYF. CDR3 coding DNA: TGTGCCAGCAGCTTAGTTAGCGGGAGGGCCTCGGGGGAGCAGTACTTC.

The chain couples TRBV6-5 to TRBJ1-1, with D possibly TRBD1 on 6 matching bases. The V end lost 2 bases, the J end lost 5 bases, and 12 bases lay between the germline ends. This CDR3 comprises 14 residues. Germline assignment: CDR1 MNHEY and CDR2 SVGAGI. CDR3 loop: CASSYVQGTTEAFF. CDR3 DNA: TGTGCCAGCAGTTACGTTCAGGGGACGACTGAAGCTTTCTTT.

The chain is built from TRBV7-2 and TRBJ1-2; 10 nucleotides agree with TRBD1. Germline V gene sequence: CDR1 SGHTA, CDR2 FQGNSA. This CDR3 spans 15 amino acids. V shed 5 bases, J shed 2 bases, and the junction held 5 bases outside the gene matches. The CDR3 loop is CASSKGQGINYGYTF. CDR3 nucleotide sequence: TGTGCCAGCAGCAAGGGACAGGGGATCAACTATGGCTACACCTTC.

The V gene is TRBV5-6, the J gene TRBJ2-1; possible D gene TRBD1, 5 bases. The CDR3 covers 14 residues. The V gene lost 2 bases and the J gene lost 5 bases, with 11 bases spanning the gap. Germline assignment: CDR1 SGHDT and CDR2 YYEEEE. This chain's CDR3 is CASSFSDINNEQFF. For the CDR3, the DNA is TGTGCCAGCAGCTTTTCGGACATCAACAATGAGCAGTTCTTC.

The chain uses TRBV9 and TRBJ2-7, with 7 bases that match TRBD1. Germline-derived CDR1 and CDR2 are SGDLS and YYNGEE. The CDR3 length is 16 residues. The V and J ends lost 0 bases and 2 bases, in that order; junction bases with no gene match: 8. CDR3 nucleotide sequence: TGTGCCAGCAGCGTAGGGAGTCAGGGGGTAACCTACGAGCAGTACTTC. Translation gives CASSVGSQGVTYEQYF.

The genes are TRBV27 and TRBJ2-7, with D perhaps matching TRBD2 (6 bases). The J call is in doubt because the DNA end fits TRBJ2-1 better. The length of the CDR3 is 14 residues. Per the germline V gene, CDR1 is MNHEY and CDR2 is SMNVEV (reference sequence). The CDR3 coding sequence is TGTGCCACCCGAGACGGGGGATCCTACAATGAGCAGTTCTTC. Amino acid sequence: CATRDGGSYNEQFF.

The chain joins TRBV5-1 to TRBJ2-1, with 8 bases aligning to TRBD2. Germline CDR1 SGHRS, CDR2 YFSETQ. This CDR3 region has 15 residues. Trimming cost V 2 bases and J 3 bases; bases outside gene matches: 4. Here the CDR3 reads CASSLRSGGYNEQFF. In nucleotides, the CDR3 is TGCGCCAGCAGCTTAAGGAGCGGGGGCTACAATGAGCAGTTCTTC. Supplemented by reference TRBV5-1 and TRBJ2-1, the full variable domain reads KAGVTQTPRYLIKTRGQQVTLSCSPISGHRSVSWYQQTPGQGLQFLFEYFSETQRNKGNFPGRFSGRQFSNSRSEMNVSTLELGDSALYLCASSLRSGGYNEQFFGPGTRLTVL.

The CDR3 nucleotides are TGTGCCAGCAGTTTTTCAGGGACTACCCCCTACGAGCAGTACTTC. This translates into CASSFSGTTPYEQYF. V is TRBV28 and J is TRBJ2-7; 7 bases fit TRBD2. V was clipped by 3 bases and J by 2 bases; unmatched bases: 7. CDR3 length: 15 residues. Germline-derived CDR1 and CDR2 are MDHEN and SYDVKM.

The V call is TRBV2, the J call TRBJ1-2; 10 bases map to TRBD1. The CDR3 runs 14 residues. Germline CDR1 SNHLY, CDR2 FYNNEI. With 4 bases clipped from V and 8 bases from J, the junction kept 7 bases outside the gene matches. CDR3 amino acids: CASSVTGQGMGYTF. The CDR3 DNA is TGTGCCAGCAGTGTCACGGGACAGGGGATGGGCTACACCTTC.

The chain has TRBV5-4 and TRBJ2-5, with TRBD1 matching 9 bases. Trimming removed 0 bases from V and 5 bases from J; junction bases left unmatched: 11. The germline V gene encodes CDR1 SGHNT and CDR2 YYREEE (reference sequence). The CDR3 is made up of 17 amino acids. CDR3 in DNA: TGTGCCAGCAGCTTGGCGGGGACAGGGATTATTGGGGAGACCCAGTACTTC. This gives the protein CASSLAGTGIIGETQYF.

This clone was seen a handful of times. The rearrangement uses TRBV28 and TRBJ1-2; D remains unclear. The V gene's germline CDR1 is MDHEN and CDR2 SYDVKM. The CDR3 totals 13 residues. V dropped 1 base and J dropped 8 bases, with 11 bases sitting between them. The CDR3 DNA follows: TGTGCCAGCAGTTTATCGGGGTCTGGCGGCTACACCTTC. Translated: CASSLSGSGGYTF.

CDR3 amino acids: CASSKDSWADTQYF. For the CDR3, the DNA is TGCGCCAGCAGCAAGGACTCATGGGCAGATACGCAGTATTTT. V is TRBV5-1 and J is TRBJ2-3; D is possibly TRBD2 (5 bases). The V gene's germline CDR1 is SGHRS and CDR2 YFSETQ. Deletions cut 4 bases from V and 4 bases from J, with 13 bases between. The CDR3 spans 14 residues.

The chain combines TRBV27 with TRBJ2-7, with a tentative D call TRBD1 (6 bases). The CDR3 is made up of 15 amino acids. With 4 bases removed from V and 9 bases from J, the gap between germline ends came to 22 bases. Germline loops: CDR1 MNHEY, CDR2 SMNVEV (reference sequence). CDR3 in DNA: TGTGCCAGCAGTTACAAGACAGGTTCAAGTCAAGGGCAGTACTTC. This sequence encodes CASSYKTGSSQGQYF.

The CDR3 here is CASSYQVNTEAFF. Here the CDR3 DNA reads TGTGCCAGCAGTTATCAGGTCAACACTGAAGCTTTCTTT. This sequence joins TRBV6-5 and TRBJ1-1; D gene ambiguous. Germline assignment: CDR1 MNHEY and CDR2 SVGAGI. The CDR3 is 13 amino acids. V was cut by 3 bases and J by 2 bases, with 7 bases left in between.

The gene calls are TRBV5-4 and TRBJ1-6; D is undetermined. V lost 0 bases and J lost 6, with 10 bases in between. The CDR3 extends over 15 amino acids. Germline assignment: CDR1 SGHNT and CDR2 YYREEE (reference sequence). CDR3 sequence: CASSLDGVLNSPLHF. The CDR3 nucleotides are TGTGCCAGCAGCTTGGACGGGGTTCTTAATTCACCCCTCCACTTT.

The rearrangement links TRBV3-1 (or the pseudogene TRBV3-2) to TRBJ2-7; unclear D gene. Germline V gives CDR1 LGHDT, CDR2 YNNKEL (reference sequence). Trimming cost V 5 bases and J 2 bases, with 10 bases left between them. The CDR3 contains 13 residues. In nucleotides, the CDR3 is TGTGCCAGCAGCAGACTCGACGCCTACGAGCAGTACTTC. Its protein product is CASSRLDAYEQYF.

The rearrangement links TRBV27 to TRBJ2-1, with D maybe TRBD1 (5 bases). The V gene's germline CDR1 is MNHEY and CDR2 SMNVEV (reference sequence). Trimming shortened V by 2 bases and J by 6 bases, and 11 bases separated the two germline ends. CDR3 length: 14 residues. CDR3 sequence (DNA): TGTGCCAGCAGTTTAAACTCCCAGGGCAATGAGCAGTTCTTC. It translates to CASSLNSQGNEQFF.

The chain links TRBV27 to TRBJ2-3, with 8 bases identical to TRBD1. The CDR3 covers 14 residues. Looked up from germline, CDR1 is MNHEY and CDR2 is SMNVEV (reference sequence). J gave up 3 bases and V 6 bases, and 5 bases lay outside the gene matches. The CDR3 DNA reads as TGTGCCAGCAGCCTCAGGGGGCGGACAGATACGCAGTATTTT. This encodes CASSLRGRTDTQYF.

In its sample, this clone was seen a few times. The CDR3: CASSQETSTRQYF. The CDR3 coding sequence is TGTGCCAGCAGCCAAGAAACTAGCACAAGGCAGTATTTT. The chain employs TRBV3-1 (or the pseudogene TRBV3-2) and TRBJ2-3; weak D call: TRBD2 (6 bases). CDR3 size: 13 residues. Germline V lookup: CDR1 LGHDT, CDR2 YNNKEL (reference sequence). The V gene lost 0 bases and the J gene lost 11 bases, with 12 bases spanning the gap.

The chain is built from TRBV5-4 and TRBJ1-1, with 7 bases identical to TRBD1. CDR1 is SGHNT and CDR2 is YYREEE in the germline V gene (reference sequence). The CDR3 is 15 residues long. V trimming: 2 bases; J trimming: 0 bases; junction bases outside the gene matches: 4. The CDR3 region has the DNA TGTGCCAGCAGCTTAGGGACAGTAATGAACACTGAAGCTTTCTTT. It translates to CASSLGTVMNTEAFF. The whole variable domain, filled in from reference TRBV5-4 and TRBJ1-1, reads ETGVTQSPTHLIKTRGQQVTLRCSSQSGHNTVSWYQQALGQGPQFIFQYYREEENGRGNFPPRFSGLQFPNYSSELNVNALELDDSALYLCASSLGTVMNTEAFFGQGTRLTVV.

The rearrangement joins TRBV5-1 to TRBJ2-7, with 10 nucleotides matching TRBD2. The CDR3 loop spans 16 amino acids. Germline assignment: CDR1 SGHRS and CDR2 YFSETQ. Trimming cost V 6 bases and J 2 bases; bases outside gene matches: 11. The CDR3 protein is CASNSGRYPFTYEQYF. The CDR3 DNA is TGCGCCAGCAATAGCGGGAGGTACCCCTTCACCTACGAGCAGTACTTC.